One sample yielded the 12 T cell receptor beta chains listed below, sequenced in a study of blood T cell repertoires in COVID-19. Generated by immunoSEQ multiplex PCR, the TCRdb table keeps only in-frame clones and is missing some. The sample lists 210,000 or so clones, more than 75% occurring once. The sample consisted of peripheral blood. These receptors originate from a woman aged 40-49 years with acute or convalescent COVID-19.

The J gene is TRBJ2-1, the V gene TRBV15; TRBD2 aligns across 13 bases. Per the germline V gene, CDR1 is LNHNV and CDR2 is YYDKDF (reference sequence). There are 17 residues in the CDR3. V was clipped by 0 bases and J by 9 bases; unmatched bases: 8. The CDR3 sequence: CATSREGGTSGKAEQFF. The CDR3 bases are TGTGCCACCAGCAGAGAAGGCGGGACTAGCGGGAAAGCTGAGCAGTTCTTC.

V gene TRBV7-2 combines with J gene TRBJ1-5, with 9 bases that match TRBD1. CDR1 SGHTA and CDR2 FQGNSA come from the germline V gene. V lost 5 bases and J lost 4; bases outside the gene matches: 6. This CDR3 is 15 amino acids long. The CDR3 is CASSPRTGVNQPQHF. The CDR3 region has the DNA TGTGCCAGCAGCCCCCGGACAGGGGTGAATCAGCCCCAGCATTTT.

V gene TRBV4-1 combines with J gene TRBJ2-1; maybe TRBD1 (5 bases). This CDR3 has 16 amino acids. Looked up from germline, CDR1 is MGHRA and CDR2 is YSYEKL. Trimming removed 0 bases at V and 10 bases at J, with 19 bases between. CDR3 coding DNA: TGCGCCAGCAGCCAAGAGGCAGGGCACGGGTACGACGAGCAGTTCTTC. Translation gives CASSQEAGHGYDEQFF.

V usage is TRBV3-1 (or the pseudogene TRBV3-2) and J usage is TRBJ2-3; possibly TRBD2 for D (5 bases). This CDR3 is 18 amino acids long. Germline V gene lookup returns CDR1 LGHDT and CDR2 YNNKEL (reference sequence). V was pared by 0 bases and J by 5 bases, with 21 bases between. Here the CDR3 DNA reads TGTGCCAGCAGCCAAGATCCCCTCGGGCCTGAGCGGAGAGATACGCAGTATTTT. Translation: CASSQDPLGPERRDTQYF.

The gene calls are TRBV5-8 and TRBJ2-5, with TRBD2 identical over 10 bases. Germline V gene lookup returns CDR1 SGHTS and CDR2 YDEGEE. V shed 0 bases, J shed 4 bases, and the junction held 9 bases outside the gene matches. This CDR3 region has 17 residues. The CDR3 spells CASSLGSSGRAGETQYF. The DNA of the CDR3 is TGTGCCAGCAGCTTGGGATCCAGCGGGAGGGCCGGAGAGACCCAGTACTTC.

V and J are TRBV5-5 and TRBJ2-3, with 9 bases that match TRBD2. Losses at the gene ends were 5 bases for V and 1 base for J; bases not matched to a gene: 8. This CDR3 is built from 16 residues. The germline V gene encodes CDR1 SGHKS and CDR2 YYEKEE (reference sequence). Written as DNA, the CDR3 is TGTGCCAGCAGTCTAATAGCGGGAGAGGGCACAGATACGCAGTATTTT. Residues: CASSLIAGEGTDTQYF. Full variable domain (missing parts from reference TRBV5-5 and TRBJ2-3): DAGVTQSPTHLIKTRGQQVTLRCSPISGHKSVSWYQQVLGQGPQFIFQYYEKEERGRGNFPDRFSARQFPNYSSELNVNALLLGDSALYLCASSLIAGEGTDTQYFGPGTRLTVL.

The chain uses TRBV25-1 and TRBJ2-3, with 7 bases fitting TRBD1. With 3 bases clipped from V and 6 bases from J, the junction kept 9 bases outside the gene matches. Per germline, CDR1 MGHDK and CDR2 SYGVNS. The CDR3 length is 15 residues. This chain's CDR3 is CASSEDRTLGDTQYF. The CDR3 nucleotides are TGTGCCAGCAGTGAGGACAGGACCCTCGGGGATACGCAGTATTTT.

This chain uses TRBV5-4 with TRBJ1-2; D remains ambiguous. The germline V and J ends were trimmed by 0 bases and 8 bases, with 14 bases remaining between them. CDR3 size: 14 residues. CDR1 and CDR2 from the germline V gene are SGHNT and YYREEE (reference sequence). The CDR3 region is CASSLAGRPEGYTF. The DNA for the CDR3 is TGTGCCAGCAGCTTGGCCGGGAGGCCGGAAGGCTACACCTTC.

The V call is TRBV27, the J call TRBJ2-1, with TRBD1 as a possible D gene (6 bases). The CDR3 has 13 residues. Trimming shortened V by 5 bases and J by 12 bases, and 17 bases separated the two germline ends. The germline V gene encodes CDR1 MNHEY and CDR2 SMNVEV (reference sequence). The CDR3 reads CASSPGPAQGQFF. The CDR3 region has the DNA TGTGCCAGCAGTCCAGGACCAGCACAGGGGCAGTTCTTC.

The rearrangement links TRBV10-3 to TRBJ2-5; 12 bases map to TRBD2. V shed 5 bases and J 7 bases; nucleotides not matched to a gene: 8. CDR1 and CDR2 from the germline V gene are ENHRY and SYGVKD. This CDR3 has 15 residues. The CDR3 DNA reads as TGTGCCATCAGTCTAGCGGGGGGGCAGGAGAGGACCCAGTACTTC. Translated: CAISLAGGQERTQYF.

The rearrangement uses TRBV11-2 and TRBJ1-2; D not resolved. V was clipped by 3 bases and J by 0 bases, with 5 bases between them. The CDR3 runs to 13 residues. CDR1 and CDR2 from the germline V gene are SGHAT and FQNNGV. CDR3 DNA: TGTGCCAGCAGCTTTCTTACTAACTATGGCTACACCTTC. Translation gives CASSFLTNYGYTF. The full variable domain, in which reference TRBV11-2 and TRBJ1-2 provide the parts outside the CDR3, is EAGVAQSPRYKIIEKRQSVAFWCNPISGHATLYWYQQILGQGPKLLIQFQNNGVVDDSQLPKDRFSAERLKGVDSTLKIQPAKLEDSAVYLCASSFLTNYGYTFGSGTRLTVV.

This chain connects TRBV4-2 to TRBJ2-2, with 10 bases lining up with TRBD2. J was trimmed by 4 bases and V by 0 bases; bases with no gene match: 5. The germline V gene has CDR1 LGHNA and CDR2 YNFKEQ. The length of the CDR3 is 17 residues. CDR3 sequence: CASSQELGTSVTGELFF. CDR3 in DNA: TGTGCCAGCAGCCAAGAGCTCGGGACTAGCGTCACCGGGGAGCTGTTTTTT.